Shown below are 16 T cell receptor beta chains from a single sample sequenced in a study of T cell changes during pregnancy in multiple sclerosis. Generated by immunoSEQ multiplex PCR, the TCRdb table keeps only in-frame clones and is missing some. The sample lists around 97,000 clones, less than 95% occurring once. The specimen comprised peripheral blood, sampled in the second trimester of pregnancy. The receptors were gathered from a female donor in good health, enrolled as a control in a pregnancy study.

This chain links TRBV15 with TRBJ2-3, with D perhaps TRBD1 (5 bases). CDR3 length equals 16 residues. CDR1 and CDR2 from the germline V gene are LNHNV and YYDKDF (reference sequence). Trimming left V 0 bases short and J 8 bases short, with 18 bases between. This CDR3 reads CATSREAGPVTGTQYF. The CDR3 region has the DNA TGTGCCACCAGCAGAGAGGCAGGGCCAGTAACCGGTACGCAGTATTTT.

The chain recombines TRBV5-1 with TRBJ1-2; 8 bases are a match to TRBD1. The CDR3 extends over 13 amino acids. V was pared by 6 bases and J by 8 bases, with 9 bases of the junction left unmatched. CDR1 and CDR2 from the germline V gene are SGHRS and YFSETQ. In DNA, the CDR3 is TGCGCCAGCAACGTCGGACAGGGAGGCGGCTACACCTTC. It is translated as CASNVGQGGGYTF.

The chain has TRBV7-9 and TRBJ2-7; TRBD1 is a possible D gene (7 bases). Trimming removed 5 bases at V and 0 bases at J, with 14 bases between. CDR3 length: 15 amino acids. From germline, CDR1 is SEHNR and CDR2 FQNEAQ (reference sequence). DNA of the CDR3: TGTGCCAGCAGCCCCAGGGGGGCGAGCTCCTACGAGCAGTACTTC. This gives the protein CASSPRGASSYEQYF.

The chain has TRBV5-1 and TRBJ2-5; D possibly corresponds to TRBD1 (6 bases). Germline assignment: CDR1 SGHRS and CDR2 YFSETQ. The ends were cut back, 1 base at V and 2 bases at J, with 9 bases in the middle. The CDR3 sequence is 14 residues long. This CDR3 is CASSLTGHQETQYF. The CDR3 region has the DNA TGCGCCAGCAGCTTGACAGGGCATCAAGAGACCCAGTACTTC.

The chain couples TRBV7-8 to TRBJ2-7, with 7 nucleotides matching TRBD1. V trimming: 5 bases; J trimming: 4 bases; junction bases outside the gene matches: 17. Germline V lookup: CDR1 SGHVS, CDR2 FQNEAQ. The CDR3 is 17 amino acids. The CDR3 region is CASSLSYARDRRYEQYF. Written as DNA, the CDR3 is TGTGCCAGCAGCCTCTCATACGCCCGGGACAGACGATACGAGCAGTACTTC.

The chain is built from TRBV15 and TRBJ1-6; unclear D gene. The CDR3 totals 13 residues. Germline CDR1 and CDR2: LNHNV and YYDKDF (reference sequence). V dropped 1 base and J dropped 10 bases, with 8 bases sitting between them. The CDR3 reads CATSRGQDSPLHF. CDR3 bases: TGTGCCACCAGCAGAGGACAAGACTCACCCCTCCACTTT. The variable domain in full, completed from reference TRBV15 and TRBJ1-6, reads DAMVIQNPRYQVTQFGKPVTLSCSQTLNHNVMYWYQQKSSQAPKLLFHYYDKDFNNEADTPDNFQSRRPNTSFCFLDIRSPGLGDTAMYLCATSRGQDSPLHFGNGTRLTVT.

The V gene is TRBV2, the J gene TRBJ2-2; TRBD1 matches at 7 bases. V shed 3 bases and J 2 bases; nucleotides not matched to a gene: 3. This CDR3 has 15 residues. Germline V gene lookup returns CDR1 SNHLY and CDR2 FYNNEI. As DNA, the CDR3 is TGTGCCAGCAGTGAGTGGACAGGAAACACCGGGGAGCTGTTTTTT. Its translation is CASSEWTGNTGELFF.

The chain has TRBV6-1 and TRBJ1-1, with D unclear. This CDR3 has 14 amino acids. The germline CDR1 and CDR2 sequences are MNHNS and SASEGT. Trimming took 1 base from V and 5 from J, leaving 11 bases between them. The CDR3 reads CASSEEAWRTEAFF. The CDR3 DNA reads TGTGCCAGCAGTGAAGAAGCTTGGAGGACTGAAGCTTTCTTT.

This clone occurred a few times. This chain joins TRBV4-1 and TRBJ1-6; D not resolved. The V end lost 1 base, the J end lost 9 bases, and 16 bases lay between the germline ends. The CDR3 runs 16 residues. The germline V gene encodes CDR1 MGHRA and CDR2 YSYEKL. The CDR3 is CASSQVAGREGSPLHF. CDR3 coding DNA: TGCGCCAGCAGCCAAGTCGCGGGGAGGGAGGGTTCACCCCTCCACTTT.

The rearrangement joins TRBV30 to TRBJ1-4; tentatively, D is TRBD1 (5 bases). Trimming left V 1 base short and J 8 bases short, with 5 bases between. There are 11 residues in the CDR3. The germline CDR1 and CDR2 sequences are GTSNPN and SVGIG (reference sequence). CDR3 coding DNA: TGTGCCTGGAGTGCAGGGGAAAAACTGTTTTTT. Its protein product is CAWSAGEKLFF.

The chain links TRBV6-6 to TRBJ2-7, with D tentatively TRBD2 (6 bases). The CDR3 extends over 14 amino acids. The germline V gene encodes CDR1 MNHNY and CDR2 SVGAGI (reference sequence). The V gene lost 5 bases and the J gene lost 0 bases, with 11 bases spanning the gap. The CDR3 region has the DNA TGTGCCAGCAGTCACGGAGGGGCCTCCTACGAGCAGTACTTC. Translating it yields CASSHGGASYEQYF.

This clone has only one observation. This chain uses TRBV28 with TRBJ1-1, with D possibly being TRBD1 (5 bases). This CDR3 has 14 amino acids. V lost 8 bases, J lost 5 bases, and 18 bases lay in between. CDR1 MDHEN and CDR2 SYDVKM come from the germline V gene. CDR3 nucleotide sequence: TGTGCCAGCGGGGTGGGGGGGGTAGGGACTGAAGCTTTCTTT. It encodes CASGVGGVGTEAFF.

The table lists this clone with a count of one. This sequence joins TRBV7-2 and TRBJ2-3; the match to TRBD2 covers 7 bases. This CDR3 contains 16 residues. Trimming removed 4 bases from V and 3 bases from J; junction bases left unmatched: 10. The V gene's germline CDR1 is SGHTA and CDR2 FQGNSA. In nucleotides, the CDR3 is TGTGCCAGCAGCTCTCAGCCCCTTAGCGGGACAGATACGCAGTATTTT. Protein product: CASSSQPLSGTDTQYF.

The rearrangement links TRBV7-2 to TRBJ1-1; 7 nucleotides agree with TRBD1. Germline CDR1 reads SGHTA; CDR2 reads FQGNSA. Trimming at V came to 4 bases and at J to 5 bases, leaving 7 bases not matched to a gene. The CDR3 is 14 amino acids. The CDR3 region has the DNA TGTGCCAGCAGCTACTCAGTACAGGGGACTGAAGCTTTCTTT. It codes for CASSYSVQGTEAFF.

The gene calls are TRBV19 and TRBJ2-1, with a tentative D call TRBD2 (5 bases). Germline assignment: CDR1 LNHDA and CDR2 SQIVND (reference sequence). V was cut by 6 bases and J by 0 bases, with 15 bases left in between. CDR3 length: 16 amino acids. CDR3: CASSPPERYSYNEQFF. The DNA for the CDR3 is TGTGCCAGTAGCCCCCCTGAGCGGTACTCCTACAATGAGCAGTTCTTC.

The CDR3 sequence: CASSGTSGGSETQYF. The DNA for the CDR3 is TGCGCCAGCAGCGGGACTAGCGGGGGATCCGAGACCCAGTACTTC. The rearrangement uses TRBV5-1 and TRBJ2-5; 14 bases fit TRBD2. CDR1 is SGHRS and CDR2 is YFSETQ in the germline V gene. Trimming took 4 bases from V and 5 from J; bases not matched to a gene: 4. The length of the CDR3 is 15 residues.